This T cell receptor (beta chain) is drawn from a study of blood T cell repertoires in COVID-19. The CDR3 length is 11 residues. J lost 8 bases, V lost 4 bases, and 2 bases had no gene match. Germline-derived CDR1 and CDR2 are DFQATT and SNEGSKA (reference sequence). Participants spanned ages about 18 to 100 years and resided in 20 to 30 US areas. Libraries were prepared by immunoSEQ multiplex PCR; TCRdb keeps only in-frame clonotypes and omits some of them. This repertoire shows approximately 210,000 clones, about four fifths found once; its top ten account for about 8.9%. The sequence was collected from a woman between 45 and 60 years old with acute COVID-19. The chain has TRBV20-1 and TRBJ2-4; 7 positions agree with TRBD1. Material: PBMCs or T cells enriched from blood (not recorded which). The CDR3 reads CSATTGDIQYF. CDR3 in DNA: TGCAGTGCTACAACAGGGGACATTCAGTACTTC.